The clone carrying this TCR beta chain was seen a handful of times. No antigen is known for it. The record originates from a study of spatial heterogeneity in lung cancer. Study-wide context: Consistently, beta-chain sequences turned up in larger numbers than alpha-chain sequences did. The library had UMIs, and each TCR and UMI pair averaged more than ten raw reads. General study findings and limits: Blood carried ubiquitous expanded tumor TCRs more at resection than follow-up.

CDR1 and CDR2 (germline): ENHRY, SYGVKD. The V end lost 0 bases, the J end lost 5 bases, and 7 bases lay between the germline ends. The CDR3 runs to 13 residues. Every TCR cDNA molecule bore its own unique molecular identifier. TCRdb reprocessed the 5' RACE reads with MiXCR, giving one entry per CDR3 protein. Of about 14,000 distinct CDR3 sequences listed, approximately 10% were seen once; the top ten hold 34%. Time point defined: sample taken at primary tumor resection. Frozen PBMC, nontumor lung or tumor provided whole RNA, which was sequenced unsorted. This specimen consisted of PBMCs, obtained at surgery. The receptor was isolated from a female donor with early-stage non-small cell lung cancer. This sequence joins TRBV10-3 and TRBJ2-5; D not resolved. The CDR3 DNA is TGTGCCATCAGTGAGTCTAGGGTGGAGACCCAGTACTTC. Residues: CAISESRVETQYF.